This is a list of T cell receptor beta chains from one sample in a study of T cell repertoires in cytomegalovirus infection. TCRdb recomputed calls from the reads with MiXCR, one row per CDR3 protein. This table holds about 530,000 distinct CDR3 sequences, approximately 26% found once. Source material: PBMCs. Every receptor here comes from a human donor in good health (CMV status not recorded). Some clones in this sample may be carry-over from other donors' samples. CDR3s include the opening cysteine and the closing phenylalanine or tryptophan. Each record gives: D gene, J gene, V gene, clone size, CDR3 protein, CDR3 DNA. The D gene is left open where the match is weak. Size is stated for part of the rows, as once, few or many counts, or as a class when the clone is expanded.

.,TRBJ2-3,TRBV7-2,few,CASTPSWASSTQYF,TGTGCCAGCACCCCCTCCTGGGCCTCTTCGACGCAGTATTTT
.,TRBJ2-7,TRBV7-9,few,CASSKGSGSYEQYF,TGTGCCAGCAGCAAGGGGAGCGGGTCCTACGAGCAGTACTTC
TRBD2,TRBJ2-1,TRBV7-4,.,CASSSWVLAGVGEGQFF,TGTGCCAGCAGCTCGTGGGTACTAGCGGGGGTGGGAGAAGGGCAGTTCTTC
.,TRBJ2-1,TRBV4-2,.,CASSQDQRVYNEQFF,TGTGCCAGCAGCCAAGACCAGCGGGTTTACAATGAGCAGTTCTTC
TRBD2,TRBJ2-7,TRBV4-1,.,CASSQESLAGGAYEQYF,TGCGCCAGCAGCCAAGAAAGTCTAGCGGGAGGGGCCTACGAGCAGTACTTC
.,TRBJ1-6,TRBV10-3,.,CASRSGGDSPLHF,TGTGCCAGCCGATCGGGAGGGGATTCACCCCTCCACTTT
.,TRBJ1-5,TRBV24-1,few,CATSDSGRPQHF,TGTGCCACCAGTGATTCGGGGCGGCCCCAGCATTTT
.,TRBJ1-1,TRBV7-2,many,CASSVAGTYTEAFF,TGTGCCAGCAGCGTAGCCGGGACTTATACTGAAGCTTTCTTT
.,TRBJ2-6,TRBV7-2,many,CASSQGGSGANVLTF,TGTGCCAGCAGCCAAGGGGGGTCTGGGGCCAACGTCCTGACTTTC
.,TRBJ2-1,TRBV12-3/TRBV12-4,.,CASSPTSMGAYNEQFF,TGTGCCAGCAGTCCAACCAGCATGGGGGCTTACAATGAGCAGTTCTTC
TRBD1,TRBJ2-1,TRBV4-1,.,CASSPIPGTGEPYNEQFF,TGCGCCAGCAGCCCAATTCCCGGGACAGGGGAACCCTACAATGAGCAGTTCTTC
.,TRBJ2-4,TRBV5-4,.,CASSSERGSGIQYF,TGTGCCAGCAGCTCCGAGAGGGGAAGTGGCATTCAGTACTTC
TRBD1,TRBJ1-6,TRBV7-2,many,CASSLDWTGGYSPLHF,TGTGCCAGCAGCCTCGACTGGACAGGGGGTTATTCACCCCTCCACTTT
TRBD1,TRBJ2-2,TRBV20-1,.,CSASRGPELFF,TGCAGTGCCAGTAGGGGGCCGGAGCTGTTTTTT
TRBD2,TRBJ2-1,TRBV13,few,CASSPPGGPTYNEQFF,TGTGCCAGCAGCCCCCCGGGGGGGCCAACCTACAATGAGCAGTTCTTC
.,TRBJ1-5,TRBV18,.,CASSPAGGGQPQHF,TGTGCCAGCTCACCTGCGGGGGGCGGTCAGCCCCAGCATTTT
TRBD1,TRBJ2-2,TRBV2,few,CASKSQTGHTGELFF,TGTGCCAGCAAATCTCAGACAGGGCACACCGGGGAGCTGTTTTTT
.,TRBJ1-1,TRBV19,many,CASSYAGTLNTEAFF,TGTGCCAGTAGTTACGCCGGGACACTGAACACTGAAGCTTTCTTT
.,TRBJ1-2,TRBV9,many,CASSVGGWDEGYTF,TGTGCCAGCAGCGTAGGGGGATGGGACGAGGGCTACACCTTC
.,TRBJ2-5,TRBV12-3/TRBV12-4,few,CASSLPANRLEETQYF,TGTGCCAGCAGTTTGCCGGCGAATAGACTAGAAGAGACCCAGTACTTC
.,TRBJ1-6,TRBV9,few,CASSVGGSYNSPLHF,TGTGCCAGCAGCGTAGGCGGGTCCTATAATTCACCCCTCCACTTT
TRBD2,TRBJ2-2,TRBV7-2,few,CASRKAGGPTGELFF,TGTGCCAGCAGGAAGGCGGGAGGGCCCACCGGGGAGCTGTTTTTT
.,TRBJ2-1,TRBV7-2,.,CASSRGYFLSEPCF,TGTGCCAGCAGCCGAGGTTACTTCCTGAGCGAGCCGTGCTTC
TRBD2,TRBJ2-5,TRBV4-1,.,CASSQDGAGVETQYF,TGCGCCAGCAGCCAAGATGGAGCGGGAGTAGAGACCCAGTACTTC
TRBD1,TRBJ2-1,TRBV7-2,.,CASSLSGGLYNEQFF,TGTGCCAGCAGCTTGTCAGGGGGCTTATACAATGAGCAGTTCTTC
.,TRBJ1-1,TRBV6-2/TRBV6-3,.,CASSRGRLNTEAFF,TGTGCCAGCAGCAGAGGGAGATTGAACACTGAAGCTTTCTTT
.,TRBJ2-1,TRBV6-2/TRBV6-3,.,CASSYIGAMGSNEQFF,TGTGCCAGCAGTTACATTGGCGCTATGGGGAGCAATGAGCAGTTCTTC
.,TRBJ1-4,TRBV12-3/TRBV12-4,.,CASSLSVGNEKLFF,TGTGCCAGCAGTTTAAGTGTGGGGAATGAAAAACTGTTTTTT
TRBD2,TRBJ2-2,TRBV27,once,CASSLKPRTSGTGELFF,TGTGCCAGCAGCTTAAAACCCCGGACTAGCGGCACCGGGGAGCTGTTTTTT
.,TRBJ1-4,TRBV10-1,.,CASSEGQREKLFF,TGCGCCAGCAGTGAGGGCCAGAGAGAAAAACTGTTTTTT
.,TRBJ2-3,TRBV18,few,CASSPKTTTDTQYF,TGTGCCAGCTCACCAAAGACGACCACAGATACGCAGTATTTT
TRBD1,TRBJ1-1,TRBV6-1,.,CASSERQGATEAFF,TGTGCCAGCAGTGAAAGACAGGGGGCCACTGAAGCTTTCTTT
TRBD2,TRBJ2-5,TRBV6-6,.,CASSYSGLAGGPQETQYF,TGTGCCAGCAGTTACTCGGGACTAGCGGGAGGGCCCCAAGAGACCCAGTACTTC
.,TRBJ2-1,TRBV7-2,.,CASSPRLDSYNEQFF,TGTGCCAGCAGCCCTAGGCTTGACTCTTACAATGAGCAGTTCTTC
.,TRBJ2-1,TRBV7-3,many,CASSLTLGAGGNEQFF,TGTGCCAGCAGCTTAACCCTGGGGGCGGGCGGTAATGAGCAGTTCTTC
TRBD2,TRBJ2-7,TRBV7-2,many,CASSPRTSGYEQYF,TGTGCCAGCAGCCCCCGGACTAGCGGGTACGAGCAGTACTTC
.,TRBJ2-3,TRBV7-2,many,CASSLYPSTDTQYF,TGTGCCAGCAGCTTATACCCTAGCACAGATACGCAGTATTTT
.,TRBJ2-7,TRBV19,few,CASSIKAESYEQYF,TGTGCCAGTAGTATAAAGGCCGAATCCTACGAGCAGTACTTC
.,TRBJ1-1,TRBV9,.,CASSVAGRTEAFF,TGTGCCAGCAGCGTAGCTGGACGCACTGAAGCTTTCTTT
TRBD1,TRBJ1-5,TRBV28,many,CASSLRQGASQPQHF,TGTGCCAGCAGTTTAAGACAGGGAGCTAGTCAGCCCCAGCATTTT
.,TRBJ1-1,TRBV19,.,CASKDITAFF,TGTGCCAGTAAGGACATTACCGCTTTCTTT
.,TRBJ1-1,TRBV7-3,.,CASSSGGVNTEAYF,TGTGCCAGCAGCTCCGGGGGGGTGAACACTGAAGCTTACTTT